This T cell receptor (beta chain) was observed in a study of Graves' ophthalmopathy and Graves' hyperthyroidism (dated by TCRdb to the late 2010s). Broadly, across the study: Peripheral blood was collected at initial diagnosis, before any treatment. The study used signatures of the TCR beta repertoire to tell Graves' ophthalmopathy apart from Graves' hyperthyroidism and to predict which patients would progress to ophthalmopathy. In total, some 130 blood samples were TCR-sequenced: 43 ophthalmopathy, under 80 hyperthyroidism and roughly 17 hyperthyroidism-to-ophthalmopathy patients. To explore V-J signatures that separate ophthalmopathy from hyperthyroidism, a discovery set of 95 to 100 patients was enrolled, consisting of about 43 with ophthalmopathy and some 56 with stable hyperthyroidism. The independent validation cohort included approximately 19 hyperthyroidism patients plus 17 patients who later progressed from hyperthyroidism to ophthalmopathy. In roughly six hyperthyroidism patients, the T-cell repertoire of thyroid tissue was compared with the T-cell repertoire of blood. After sampling, hyperthyroidism patients received methimazole starting at 30 mg daily, and ophthalmopathy patients received high-dose intravenous methylprednisolone. For training and testing, the approximately 92 patients in the discovery cohort were randomly divided in a 7:3 ratio.

Points the paper makes about the study in general: In cross-validation, the 13-signature model distinguished ophthalmopathy from stable hyperthyroidism with approximately 85% sensitivity and nearly 82% specificity, and in the test set the corresponding values were roughly 78% and 74%. Sample size was not predetermined statistically, and investigators were not blinded to group allocation. Most expanded thyroid clonotypes with a frequency above 0.001 also appeared in blood, which suggests that blood repertoires may reflect the immune response in the thyroid. In validation, the model predicted ophthalmopathy progression with over 60% sensitivity and around 72% specificity; some 13 predicted patients were CT-confirmed with GO in a median of approximately six months.

This clonotype was found a few times. The antigen it binds to is not known. No base quality values were provided; no much bigger clone lies one nucleotide off. For repertoire sequencing, the TCR beta CDR3 regions were amplified from RNA transcripts. HTBI primers and the Qiagen OneStep RT-PCR kit were used in a first-round RT-PCR, which was followed by a second-round multiplex PCR, size selection and purification. Libraries were sequenced on an Illumina HiSeq2000 using paired-end 100 bp reads. In the source study's methods: Reads were processed with SOAPnuke, discarding reads with adapters, uncalled bases, mean Phred below 15, or no exact constant-primer or identifier match. High-quality paired reads were merged with COPE v1.2.5. Each unique nucleotide sequence was treated as a clonotype, and MiTCR v1.1 was used to align the clonotypes to the IMGT TRB V, D and J references. Analysis was restricted to V-J combinations with a frequency above 0.0001, which covered 99.2% of repertoires. For each V-J combination, a TCR clonal expansion and chaos score was defined as F50 clonal expansion divided by the chaos observed in the TCRdist matrix. Welch's t-statistics and random forest were used to narrow the features down to about twelve V-J combinations, which were then fed into a naive Bayes classifier. The Morisita-Horn index was used to measure how similar the thyroid and blood repertoires were. TCRdb passed the public sequencing reads through fastp at Q25 and MiXCR, retaining productive beta sequences. Rows with a matching CDR3 protein are joined into one entry that keeps the most common DNA and genes. These V and J calls originate from TCRdb's pipeline instead of the authors' own analysis. For this sample the table gives hundreds of thousands of distinct CDR3 sequences, of which roughly 20% were detected only once. Roughly 6.9% of the sample rests with the top ten.

Hyperthyroidism was defined as stable when no progression to ophthalmopathy occurred within 18 months of follow-up. The hyperthyroidism patients were 18 to 65 years old and newly diagnosed, with a disease duration of less than 2 months. Patients with other autoimmune diseases, uncontrolled infections, pregnancy or lactation were excluded. Diagnosis relied on clinical symptoms, serum thyroxine, TRAb, thyroid ultrasound and orbital computed tomography. Using Ficoll-Paque density gradient centrifugation, PBMCs were isolated from about 10 ml of fresh peripheral blood. Total RNA was extracted using Trizol reagent, and RNA quality was checked on an Agilent 2100 Bioanalyzer. The TCR was taken from a woman under 30 with stable Graves' hyperthyroidism. Some clones in this sample may be carry-over from other donors' samples. Donor details come from another sample of the same person, matched by shared clones. The sequenced material came from peripheral blood.

The bases read TGTGCCTGGAGTGCTGGGAACCAAGAGACCCAGTACTTC. Its translation is CAWSAGNQETQYF. In this chain, TRBV30 is recombined with TRBJ2-5; the D segment cannot be called with confidence. For CDR1 and CDR2, the germline V gene (reference sequence) lists GTSNPN and SVGIG. V is cut by 1 base and J by 0 bases, and the space between the germline ends is 6 bases. From the cysteine through the phenylalanine, the CDR3 covers 13 amino acids. This entry keeps only the CDR3 DNA: 39 bases, framed from base 1.